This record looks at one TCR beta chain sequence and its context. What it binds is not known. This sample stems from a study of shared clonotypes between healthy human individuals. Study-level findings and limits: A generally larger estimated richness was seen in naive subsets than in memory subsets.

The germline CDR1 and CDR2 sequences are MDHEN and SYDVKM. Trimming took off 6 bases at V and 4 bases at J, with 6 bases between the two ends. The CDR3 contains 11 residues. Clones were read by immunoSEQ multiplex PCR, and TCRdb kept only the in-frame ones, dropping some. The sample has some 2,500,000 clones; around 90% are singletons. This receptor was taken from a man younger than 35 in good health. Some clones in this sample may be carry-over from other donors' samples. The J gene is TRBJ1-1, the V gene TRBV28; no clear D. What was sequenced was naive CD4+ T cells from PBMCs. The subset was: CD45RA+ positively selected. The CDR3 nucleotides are TGTGCCAGCAGAACCCCCACTGAAGCTTTCTTT. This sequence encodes CASRTPTEAFF. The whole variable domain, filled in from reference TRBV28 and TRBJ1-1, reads DVKVTQSSRYLVKRTGEKVFLECVQDMDHENMFWYRQDPGLGLRLIYFSYDVKMKEKGDIPEGYSVSREKKERFSLILESASTNQTSMYLCASRTPTEAFFGQGTRLTVV.